The clone carrying this T cell receptor (beta chain) has just a few counts. Other DNA sequences in the sample encode the same CDR3. The CDR3 spans 11 residues. V lost 0 bases and J lost 6, with 1 base in between. Germline values: CDR1 SGHTA, CDR2 FQGNSA. The record originates from a study of CD8+ T cells in alopecia areata. As for the study in general: Dosing spanned 6 to 18 months on tofacitinib, then 6 months off drug.

cDNA reverse transcribed from extracted RNA served as the sequencing template. Only in-frame clones appear in the TCRdb table, and some are missing; sequencing was by immunoSEQ multiplex PCR. The sample carries 110,000 to 150,000 clones, approximately 49% recorded once. This receptor was taken from a human donor with alopecia areata. The material sequenced was CD4+ T cells sorted from blood, taken at week 0. The rearrangement links TRBV7-2 to TRBJ2-3; no firm D call. CDR3 in DNA: TGTGCCAGCAGCTTAGCGGATACGCAGTATTTT. Its translation: CASSLADTQYF.